The rows below give T cell receptor beta chains drawn from one sample of a study of read filtering for tumor transcriptome and immune sequencing. TCRdb processed the reads anew with MiXCR; each CDR3 protein has one entry. This repertoire shows tens of thousands of distinct CDR3 sequences, around 15% found once; its top ten account for around 62%. Sequencing input: a population of CD138-negative cells sorted from bone marrow. These receptors were collected from a donor at least 40 years old with multiple myeloma. Both conserved end residues are part of each CDR3. The D gene is left open where the match is weak. A row's size may be missing; if present it is once, few, many or a size class.

CDR3aa: CASSPSRTLDTEAFF
CDR3nt: TGCGCCAGCAGCCCATCCCGGACCCTGGACACTGAAGCTTTCTTT
v_gene: TRBV4-1
abundance: NA
j_gene: TRBJ1-1
d_gene: NA

CDR3aa: CSVGTVNTEAFF
CDR3nt: TGCAGCGTTGGGACGGTGAACACTGAAGCTTTCTTT
v_gene: TRBV29-1
abundance: many
j_gene: TRBJ1-1
d_gene: NA

CDR3aa: CASSPTGMVNSPLHF
CDR3nt: TGCGCCAGCAGCCCCACCGGGATGGTGAATTCACCCCTCCACTTT
v_gene: TRBV5-1
abundance: NA
j_gene: TRBJ1-6
d_gene: NA

CDR3aa: CASSSWRLAGRPYEQYF
CDR3nt: TGTGCCAGCAGCTCGTGGCGGCTAGCGGGGCGCCCCTACGAGCAGTACTTC
v_gene: TRBV7-9
abundance: NA
j_gene: TRBJ2-7
d_gene: TRBD2

CDR3aa: CATNGDHRIRFTDTQYF
CDR3nt: TGCGCCACAAATGGGGACCACCGTATCCGTTTCACAGATACGCAGTATTTT
v_gene: TRBV10-1
abundance: few
j_gene: TRBJ2-3
d_gene: NA

CDR3aa: CASSRTGSTGELFF
CDR3nt: TGTGCCAGTAGTAGGACAGGGAGCACCGGGGAGCTGTTTTTT
v_gene: TRBV19
abundance: NA
j_gene: TRBJ2-2
d_gene: TRBD1

CDR3aa: CASSSEYNEQFF
CDR3nt: TGTGCCAGCAGTTCCGAGTACAATGAGCAGTTCTTC
v_gene: TRBV28
abundance: medium-sized
j_gene: TRBJ2-1
d_gene: NA

CDR3aa: CASSGTSGLSSYNEQFF
CDR3nt: TGTGCCAGCAGCGGGACTAGCGGGCTGAGCTCCTACAATGAGCAGTTCTTC
v_gene: TRBV6-5
abundance: few
j_gene: TRBJ2-1
d_gene: TRBD2

CDR3aa: CASSLQGARGANVLTF
CDR3nt: TGCGCCAGCAGCTTACAAGGGGCCCGAGGGGCCAACGTCCTGACTTTC
v_gene: TRBV5-1
abundance: NA
j_gene: TRBJ2-6
d_gene: NA

CDR3aa: CASSSPTSGSYEQYF
CDR3nt: TGTGCCAGCAGTTCCCCGACTAGCGGGAGCTACGAGCAGTACTTC
v_gene: TRBV12-3/TRBV12-4
abundance: many
j_gene: TRBJ2-7
d_gene: TRBD2

CDR3aa: CASSTREGYEQHF
CDR3nt: TGTGCCAGCAGCACACGGGAGGGCTACGAGCAGCACTTT
v_gene: TRBV3-1
abundance: few
j_gene: TRBJ1-1
d_gene: NA

CDR3aa: CASSYREAYEQYF
CDR3nt: TGTGCCAGCAGTTACCGGGAGGCCTACGAGCAGTACTTC
v_gene: TRBV6-6
abundance: many
j_gene: TRBJ2-7
d_gene: TRBD2

CDR3aa: CASSLDREGTEAFF
CDR3nt: TGTGCCAGCAGTTTAGACAGGGAGGGAACTGAAGCTTTCTTT
v_gene: TRBV27
abundance: many
j_gene: TRBJ1-1
d_gene: TRBD1

CDR3aa: CAISGTPGAGGTDTQYF
CDR3nt: TGTGCCATCAGTGGGACCCCCGGCGCGGGAGGAACAGATACGCAGTATTTT
v_gene: TRBV10-3
abundance: NA
j_gene: TRBJ2-3
d_gene: TRBD2

CDR3aa: CSVEGNQRETQYF
CDR3nt: TGCAGCGTTGAAGGGAACCAGCGAGAGACCCAGTACTTC
v_gene: TRBV29-1
abundance: many
j_gene: TRBJ2-5
d_gene: NA

CDR3aa: CATRLGGSYEQYF
CDR3nt: TGTGCCACCAGACTGGGGGGCTCCTACGAGCAGTACTTC
v_gene: TRBV3-1
abundance: many
j_gene: TRBJ2-7
d_gene: NA

CDR3aa: CASSQDRNEQFF
CDR3nt: TGTGCCAGCAGCCAAGATCGGAATGAGCAGTTCTTC
v_gene: TRBV3-1
abundance: NA
j_gene: TRBJ2-1
d_gene: NA

CDR3aa: CASTRTGADMQYF
CDR3nt: TGTGCCAGCACGAGGACAGGGGCGGATATGCAGTATTTT
v_gene: TRBV2
abundance: NA
j_gene: TRBJ2-3
d_gene: TRBD1

CDR3aa: CSARVPSSPHEQYF
CDR3nt: TGCAGTGCTAGAGTCCCTAGCTCCCCCCACGAGCAGTACTTC
v_gene: TRBV20-1
abundance: many
j_gene: TRBJ2-7
d_gene: NA

CDR3aa: CSARSSGDEQFF
CDR3nt: TGCAGTGCTAGATCGTCAGGCGATGAGCAGTTCTTC
v_gene: TRBV20-1
abundance: many
j_gene: TRBJ2-1
d_gene: NA

CDR3aa: CSAREGANTEAFF
CDR3nt: TGCAGTGCTAGAGAAGGCGCCAACACTGAAGCTTTCTTT
v_gene: TRBV20-1
abundance: many
j_gene: TRBJ1-1
d_gene: NA

CDR3aa: CASSPRRQGGGYEQYF
CDR3nt: TGCGCCAGCAGCCCGAGGCGACAGGGCGGGGGCTACGAGCAGTACTTC
v_gene: TRBV5-1
abundance: many
j_gene: TRBJ2-7
d_gene: NA

CDR3aa: CASSMGLAGGYEQYF
CDR3nt: TGTGCCAGCAGTATGGGACTAGCGGGGGGCTACGAGCAGTACTTC
v_gene: TRBV6-5
abundance: many
j_gene: TRBJ2-7
d_gene: TRBD2

CDR3aa: CSATPGGAPYEQYF
CDR3nt: TGCAGCGCTACACCAGGGGGCGCCCCCTACGAGCAGTACTTC
v_gene: TRBV29-1
abundance: many
j_gene: TRBJ2-7
d_gene: TRBD1

CDR3aa: CSARTVAVSTDTQYF
CDR3nt: TGCAGTGCTAGAACCGTAGCGGTCTCGACAGATACGCAGTATTTT
v_gene: TRBV20-1
abundance: many
j_gene: TRBJ2-3
d_gene: NA

CDR3aa: CASSLGQGGEQYF
CDR3nt: TGTGCCAGCAGCCTGGGACAGGGAGGCGAGCAGTACTTC
v_gene: TRBV3-1
abundance: many
j_gene: TRBJ2-7
d_gene: TRBD1

CDR3aa: CASQQDPANTGELFF
CDR3nt: TGCGCCAGCCAACAGGACCCCGCGAACACCGGGGAGCTGTTTTTT
v_gene: TRBV5-1
abundance: many
j_gene: TRBJ2-2
d_gene: NA

CDR3aa: CASSVEWGVREQYF
CDR3nt: TGTGCCAGCAGCGTAGAATGGGGGGTGAGGGAGCAGTACTTC
v_gene: TRBV9
abundance: many
j_gene: TRBJ2-7
d_gene: NA

CDR3aa: CSASRTRIDGYTF
CDR3nt: TGCAGTGCGAGTAGGACCAGGATAGATGGCTACACCTTC
v_gene: TRBV20-1
abundance: many
j_gene: TRBJ1-2
d_gene: NA

CDR3aa: CASSLSLGSDYGYTF
CDR3nt: TGTGCCAGCTCACTCAGTTTGGGGTCGGACTATGGCTACACCTTC
v_gene: TRBV18
abundance: many
j_gene: TRBJ1-2
d_gene: NA

CDR3aa: CASSSELAVYNEQFF
CDR3nt: TGTGCAAGCAGCTCGGAACTAGCGGTATACAATGAGCAGTTCTTC
v_gene: TRBV11-2
abundance: NA
j_gene: TRBJ2-1
d_gene: TRBD2

CDR3aa: CASAGVAGDHEQYF
CDR3nt: TGTGCCAGCGCCGGGGTGGCGGGAGACCACGAGCAGTACTTC
v_gene: TRBV7-2
abundance: many
j_gene: TRBJ2-7
d_gene: TRBD2

CDR3aa: CASSPWPRPYNEQFF
CDR3nt: TGTGCCAGCAGTCCGTGGCCTCGCCCCTACAATGAGCAGTTCTTC
v_gene: TRBV27
abundance: many
j_gene: TRBJ2-1
d_gene: NA

CDR3aa: CVSSQGSHNQPQHF
CDR3nt: TGTGTCAGCAGCCAGGGGAGTCACAATCAGCCCCAGCATTTT
v_gene: TRBV14
abundance: NA
j_gene: TRBJ1-5
d_gene: NA

CDR3aa: CASSQGGTGWTNEQFF
CDR3nt: TGCGCCAGCAGCCAAGGTGGGACAGGATGGACCAATGAGCAGTTCTTC
v_gene: TRBV4-1
abundance: few
j_gene: TRBJ2-1
d_gene: TRBD1

CDR3aa: CATAFTDTQYF
CDR3nt: TGTGCCACCGCGTTCACAGATACGCAGTATTTT
v_gene: TRBV28
abundance: many
j_gene: TRBJ2-3
d_gene: NA

CDR3aa: CASSPHPGANTGELFF
CDR3nt: TGTGCCAGCAGTCCCCACCCAGGGGCGAACACCGGGGAGCTGTTTTTT
v_gene: TRBV12-3/TRBV12-4
abundance: few
j_gene: TRBJ2-2
d_gene: NA

CDR3aa: CASSLSPAGGNEQFF
CDR3nt: TGTGCCAGCAGCTTGTCTCCAGCGGGAGGAAATGAGCAGTTCTTC
v_gene: TRBV5-6
abundance: many
j_gene: TRBJ2-1
d_gene: TRBD2

CDR3aa: CSVELSSSYEQYF
CDR3nt: TGCAGCGTTGAATTGAGCAGCTCCTACGAGCAGTACTTC
v_gene: TRBV29-1
abundance: many
j_gene: TRBJ2-7
d_gene: NA

CDR3aa: CASSQGLAGEVGEQYF
CDR3nt: TGTGCCAGCAGCCAAGGGCTAGCGGGAGAGGTTGGGGAGCAGTACTTC
v_gene: TRBV4-2
abundance: many
j_gene: TRBJ2-7
d_gene: TRBD2

CDR3aa: CASSPGLPGTDTQYF
CDR3nt: TGTGCCAGCTCACCCGGACTACCCGGCACAGATACGCAGTATTTT
v_gene: TRBV18
abundance: many
j_gene: TRBJ2-3
d_gene: NA

CDR3aa: CASSPAGGAYEQYF
CDR3nt: TGTGCCAGCAGCCCGGCGGGGGGAGCCTACGAGCAGTACTTC
v_gene: TRBV7-9
abundance: many
j_gene: TRBJ2-7
d_gene: TRBD2

CDR3aa: CASRSTGLGAGELFF
CDR3nt: TGTGCCAGCAGGTCGACAGGGTTGGGCGCCGGGGAGCTGTTTTTT
v_gene: TRBV28
abundance: few
j_gene: TRBJ2-2
d_gene: TRBD1

CDR3aa: CASTSHTEGLKLFF
CDR3nt: TGTGCCAGCACCAGCCACACGGAGGGATTGAAACTGTTTTTT
v_gene: TRBV28
abundance: many
j_gene: TRBJ1-4
d_gene: NA

CDR3aa: CASSLLSTDTQYF
CDR3nt: TGTGCCAGCAGCTTATTGAGCACAGATACGCAGTATTTT
v_gene: TRBV7-9
abundance: many
j_gene: TRBJ2-3
d_gene: NA

CDR3aa: CAISERGGPNQPQHF
CDR3nt: TGTGCCATCAGTGAAAGGGGAGGGCCTAATCAGCCCCAGCATTTT
v_gene: TRBV10-3
abundance: many
j_gene: TRBJ1-5
d_gene: NA

CDR3aa: CATSDAQGTDQETQYF
CDR3nt: TGTGCCACCAGCGACGCCCAGGGGACAGACCAAGAGACCCAGTACTTC
v_gene: TRBV24-1
abundance: many
j_gene: TRBJ2-5
d_gene: TRBD1

CDR3aa: CASSLVGASGGPNEQFF
CDR3nt: TGTGCCAGCAGCTTAGTCGGCGCTAGCGGGGGTCCCAATGAGCAGTTCTTC
v_gene: TRBV11-2
abundance: many
j_gene: TRBJ2-1
d_gene: TRBD2

CDR3aa: CASRQTGSGQPQHF
CDR3nt: TGTGCCAGCAGACAGACAGGGTCGGGTCAGCCCCAGCATTTT
v_gene: TRBV3-1
abundance: many
j_gene: TRBJ1-5
d_gene: TRBD1

CDR3aa: CASRTGTSGTDTQYF
CDR3nt: TGTGCCAGCAGAACCGGGACTAGCGGCACAGATACGCAGTATTTT
v_gene: TRBV5-4
abundance: many
j_gene: TRBJ2-3
d_gene: TRBD2

CDR3aa: CSGVPLAGGQETQYF
CDR3nt: TGCAGCGGTGTCCCTCTAGCGGGAGGACAAGAGACCCAGTACTTC
v_gene: TRBV29-1
abundance: many
j_gene: TRBJ2-5
d_gene: TRBD2

CDR3aa: CAISGGQGSGNTIYF
CDR3nt: TGTGCCATCAGTGGGGGACAGGGATCCGGAAACACCATATATTTT
v_gene: TRBV10-3
abundance: NA
j_gene: TRBJ1-3
d_gene: TRBD1

CDR3aa: CAWSTGDEQFF
CDR3nt: TGTGCCTGGAGTACCGGGGATGAGCAGTTCTTC
v_gene: TRBV30
abundance: many
j_gene: TRBJ2-1
d_gene: NA